These 19 T cell receptor beta chains share one sample of origin, sequenced in a study of shared clonotypes between healthy human individuals. The data were produced by immunoSEQ multiplex PCR, yet TCRdb's version contains in-frame clones alone and is incomplete. This sample yields hundreds of thousands of clones, of which around 72% are seen a single time; around 1.6% belongs to the top ten. Input material: memory CD4+ T cells sorted from blood. The subset here: CD45RA-negative fraction. The source of these receptors is a woman aged 30 to 39 in good health.

This rearrangement joins TRBV7-9 to TRBJ1-2; D unclear. CDR1 SEHNR and CDR2 FQNEAQ come from the germline V gene (reference sequence). This CDR3 is built from 16 residues. V dropped 1 base and J dropped 6 bases, with 18 bases sitting between them. This CDR3 reads CASSLGARLKADGYTF. DNA of the CDR3: TGTGCCAGCAGCTTAGGAGCGAGGTTGAAGGCGGATGGCTACACCTTC.

This clone came up many times. J is TRBJ1-2 and V is TRBV5-1; D is perhaps TRBD1 (6 bases). The CDR3 loop spans 17 amino acids. V was trimmed by 2 bases and J by 5 bases, leaving 22 bases between them. Germline V gene sequence: CDR1 SGHRS, CDR2 YFSETQ. CDR3 sequence reads: CASSFRTAPNRGYGYTF. CDR3 DNA sequence: TGCGCCAGCAGCTTTAGGACAGCGCCTAACCGTGGGTATGGCTACACCTTC.

The sample holds a few counts of this clone. This chain connects TRBV27 to TRBJ1-5, with 10 bases matching TRBD1. The germline CDR1 and CDR2 sequences are MNHEY and SMNVEV (reference sequence). The CDR3 runs to 15 residues. With 5 bases clipped from V and 7 bases from J, the junction kept 8 bases outside the gene matches. This CDR3 reads CASSRRGQGLQPQHF. The CDR3 region has the DNA TGTGCCAGCAGTCGGAGGGGACAGGGGCTACAGCCCCAGCATTTT.

V and J are TRBV19 and TRBJ1-4; tentatively, D is TRBD1 (5 bases). V was clipped by 10 bases and J by 0 bases, with 12 bases between them. The germline V gene encodes CDR1 LNHDA and CDR2 SQIVND (reference sequence). The CDR3 contains 14 residues. The CDR3 here is CATRRGATNEKLFF. CDR3 in DNA: TGTGCCACCCGGCGGGGGGCAACTAATGAAAAACTGTTTTTT.

This clone was recorded a few times. The rearrangement links TRBV6-5 to TRBJ1-5; TRBD1 is a possible D gene (5 bases). This CDR3 is built from 15 residues. V lost 0 bases and J 7 bases, leaving 13 bases between the germline ends. Germline V gene data show CDR1 as MNHEY and CDR2 as SVGAGI. In DNA form, the CDR3 reads TGTGCCAGCAGTTACTCTAGTGTCAGGGACCAGCCCCAGCATTTT. Its translation is CASSYSSVRDQPQHF.

This clone was seen more than once but under ten times. This chain uses TRBV25-1 with TRBJ2-1; D gene uncertain. V was clipped by 1 base and J by 5 bases, with 21 bases between them. The CDR3 is made up of 18 amino acids. Per the germline V gene, CDR1 is MGHDK and CDR2 is SYGVNS. The CDR3, as DNA: TGTGCCAGCAGTGAATCCCGAAGGCAAGCCCGGGTCAACAATGAGCAGTTCTTC. Amino acids: CASSESRRQARVNNEQFF.

This clone was detected a few times. The chain combines TRBV18 with TRBJ1-5; the D is unclear. V was cut by 3 bases and J by 2 bases, with 8 bases left in between. This CDR3 has 14 residues. Germline V CDR1 and CDR2: KGHSH, LQKENI. For the CDR3, the DNA is TGTGCCAGCTCACCGGGCTCTGGCAATCAGCCCCAGCATTTT. As protein: CASSPGSGNQPQHF.

This chain joins TRBV4-2 and TRBJ2-7; 13 positions match TRBD2. Germline CDR1 is LGHNA and CDR2 is YNFKEQ. The CDR3 sequence is 18 residues long. Germline trimming cut 2 bases from V and 0 bases from J; bases unmatched to any gene: 7. The CDR3 nucleotides are TGTGCCAGCAGCCAATTCGACGGGACTAGCGGGATCTCCTACGAGCAGTACTTC. This codes for CASSQFDGTSGISYEQYF.

J is TRBJ2-3 and V is TRBV5-1; 8 positions agree with TRBD1. V was clipped by 7 bases and J by 2 bases; unmatched bases: 6. The germline gives CDR1 SGHRS, CDR2 YFSETQ. The CDR3 runs to 14 residues. The CDR3 bases are TGCGCCAGCGGCCCGGGACAGGACACAGATACGCAGTATTTT. It codes for CASGPGQDTDTQYF.

The V and J genes are TRBV6-4 and TRBJ2-1; no clear D gene. The CDR3 has 12 amino acids. V shed 0 bases and J shed 14 bases, with 11 bases lying between them. CDR1 is MRHNA, CDR2 SNTAGT, per germline. CDR3 region: CASSDSGPTKFF. For the CDR3, the DNA is TGTGCCAGCAGTGACTCCGGACCCACCAAGTTCTTC.

The chain recombines TRBV25-1 with TRBJ2-1; D is uncertain. This CDR3 has 15 amino acids. The V gene's germline CDR1 is MGHDK and CDR2 SYGVNS. The ends were cut back, 3 bases at V and 3 bases at J, with 12 bases in the middle. CDR3 sequence reads: CASSDPLKDYNEQFF. The CDR3 nucleotides are TGTGCCAGCAGTGACCCCCTTAAGGACTACAATGAGCAGTTCTTC.

In this sample, this clone turned up a few times. The chain recombines TRBV19 with TRBJ1-1; TRBD1 might be the D (5 bases). The germline V gene encodes CDR1 LNHDA and CDR2 SQIVND (reference sequence). V lost 5 bases to trimming and J lost 8 bases, with 21 bases between them. The CDR3 runs to 15 residues. The CDR3 DNA is TGTGCCAGTAGTCTTGGGGGACGGGAAATAGTCGAAGCTTTCTTT. Its protein product is CASSLGGREIVEAFF.

This clone showed up just a few times. Other DNA sequences from this sample encode an identical CDR3 as well. V is TRBV2 and J is TRBJ2-2; 12 nucleotides line up with TRBD2. V shed 6 bases and J 5 bases; nucleotides not matched to a gene: 4. The CDR3 spans 15 residues. Germline V gives CDR1 SNHLY, CDR2 FYNNEI. Here the CDR3 DNA reads TGTGCCAGCAGCCCTGGACTAGCGGGAACCGGGGAGCTGTTTTTT. Its translation is CASSPGLAGTGELFF.

This chain connects TRBV5-1 to TRBJ2-1, with D unresolved. The V end was cut by 5 bases, the J end by 5 bases, with 11 bases between. CDR1 and CDR2 (germline): SGHRS, YFSETQ. The CDR3 totals 13 residues. The CDR3 sequence: CASRPLINNEQFF. CDR3 in DNA: TGCGCCAGCAGACCCCTTATTAACAATGAGCAGTTCTTC.

Written as DNA, the CDR3 is TGTGCCAGCAGCCAAGCCTGGGGGCAGGCGAACACTGAAGCTTTCTTT. This gives the protein CASSQAWGQANTEAFF. The J gene is TRBJ1-1, the V gene TRBV4-2, with D perhaps matching TRBD1 (6 bases). Germline CDR1 is LGHNA and CDR2 is YNFKEQ. The germline V and J ends were trimmed by 1 base and 1 base, with 13 bases remaining between them. CDR3 length: 16 amino acids.

J is TRBJ1-2 and V is TRBV30; D unresolved. The germline V gene encodes CDR1 GTSNPN and CDR2 SVGIG (reference sequence). Trimming removed 2 bases at V and 4 bases at J, with 8 bases between. The CDR3 spans 12 residues. CDR3 region: CAWSTIGYGYTF. The DNA for the CDR3 is TGTGCCTGGAGTACAATCGGCTATGGCTACACCTTC.

The J gene is TRBJ2-3, the V gene TRBV29-1; 9 bases align to TRBD2. With 4 bases clipped from V and 8 bases from J, the junction kept 13 bases outside the gene matches. In germline, CDR1 is SQVTM, CDR2 ANQGSEA. The CDR3 sequence is 15 residues long. Written as DNA, the CDR3 is TGCAGCGTTGTTCCCGGGACTAGCAATGAGGGTACGCAGTATTTT. This sequence encodes CSVVPGTSNEGTQYF.

The chain carries TRBV21-1 and TRBJ2-6. TRBV21-1 is described as a pseudogene. The CDR3 extends over 17 amino acids. The CDR3 region has the DNA TGTGCCAGCACAAAAAGGGCGGGGACATCTGGGGCCAACGTCCTGACTTTC. Residues: CASTKRAGTSGANVLTF.

V usage is TRBV7-2 and J usage is TRBJ2-7, with TRBD1 identical over 11 bases. This CDR3 is built from 15 residues. CDR1 and CDR2 from the germline V gene are SGHTA and FQGNSA. The V gene end was trimmed by 5 bases and the J gene end by 2 bases; junction bases not matched to a gene: 5. The CDR3 protein is CASSERTGGTYEQYF. DNA for the CDR3: TGTGCCAGCAGCGAACGGACAGGGGGCACCTACGAGCAGTACTTC. Combining the CDR3 with reference TRBV7-2 and TRBJ2-7 gives the whole variable domain GAGVSQSPSNKVTEKGKDVELRCDPISGHTALYWYRQSLGQGLEFLIYFQGNSAPDKSGLPSDRFSAERTGGSVSTLTIQRTQQEDSAVYLCASSERTGGTYEQYFGPGTRLTVT.